Below are 19 T cell receptor beta chains sequenced from a single sample in a study of cytomegalovirus exposure and HLA in healthy donors (dated by TCRdb to about 2017). Receptor libraries were prepared by the immunoSEQ multiplex PCR assay. Drawn from immuneACCESS, this table holds only the in-frame rearrangements with V and J called that TCRdb kept. Clones are partly lost; checked studies trace under half to an unresolved V gene and leave the rest unexplained. The sample contains over 90,000 clones, over 85% of them found a single time. The ten most abundant clones make up 0.89% of the sample. Sequencing used PBMCs. The source of these receptors is a woman aged 18-29 years in good health and CMV-seronegative.

CDR3: CASSQDTENTEAFF. CDR3 DNA sequence: TGTGCCAGCAGCCAAGACACAGAGAACACTGAAGCTTTCTTT. The gene calls are TRBV4-2 and TRBJ1-1; D gene unclear. With 0 bases removed from V and 1 base from J, the gap between germline ends came to 6 bases. The germline CDR1 and CDR2 sequences are LGHNA and YNFKEQ. The CDR3 sequence is 14 residues long.

The V and J genes are TRBV2 and TRBJ2-7; 7 bases fit TRBD1. Trimming took 4 bases from V and 5 from J; bases not matched to a gene: 8. The CDR3 runs 14 residues. The germline gives CDR1 SNHLY, CDR2 FYNNEI. The chain's CDR3 is CASSVPDRDNEQYF. CDR3 DNA sequence: TGTGCCAGCAGTGTGCCCGACAGGGACAACGAGCAGTACTTC.

This chain joins TRBV18 and TRBJ1-1, with TRBD1 matching 9 bases. From germline, CDR1 is KGHSH and CDR2 LQKENI. This CDR3 is built from 13 residues. With 5 bases clipped from V and 5 bases from J, the junction kept 3 bases outside the gene matches. CDR3 in amino acids: CASSSTGGTEAFF. CDR3 DNA sequence: TGTGCCAGCTCATCGACAGGGGGGACTGAAGCTTTCTTT.

The rearrangement uses TRBV10-3 and TRBJ2-6; no clear D. The ends were cut back, 3 bases at V and 0 bases at J, with 9 bases in the middle. CDR1 and CDR2 (germline): ENHRY, SYGVKD. The CDR3 contains 16 residues. The CDR3, as DNA: TGTGCCATCAGTGACACCCGGAGCTCTGGGGCCAACGTCCTGACTTTC. This sequence encodes CAISDTRSSGANVLTF.

The genes are TRBV13 and TRBJ1-5; D gene ambiguous. Trimming shortened V by 0 bases and J by 7 bases, and 13 bases separated the two germline ends. CDR1 and CDR2 (germline): PRHDT, FYEKMQ (reference sequence). CDR3 length equals 15 residues. In DNA, the CDR3 is TGTGCCAGCAGCTTAGGGGGCGCGTCAGGCCAGCCCCAGCATTTT. Its translation: CASSLGGASGQPQHF.

The rearrangement uses TRBV9 and TRBJ2-1, with D unclear. CDR1 and CDR2 (germline): SGDLS, YYNGEE. V lost 0 bases and J lost 8, with 9 bases in between. The CDR3 consists of 13 residues. The CDR3 nucleotides read TGTGCCAGCAGCGTAGGAGGTATAGATGAGCAGTTCTTC. Translating it yields CASSVGGIDEQFF.

There are a few counts of this clone. The CDR3 is CASSDAAGESHEQFF. CDR3 nucleotide sequence: TGTGCCAGCAGTGACGCGGCGGGAGAGTCCCATGAGCAGTTCTTC. The V call is TRBV6-4, the J call TRBJ2-1; TRBD2 agrees at 7 bases. Losses at the gene ends were 2 bases for V and 8 bases for J; bases not matched to a gene: 9. This CDR3 comprises 15 residues. In germline, CDR1 is MRHNA, CDR2 SNTAGT.

V gene TRBV21-1 combines with J gene TRBJ1-2; the DNA was not used to check the table's D call, TRBD1. TRBV21-1 is given as a pseudogene. The length of the CDR3 is 13 residues. The CDR3 bases are TGTGCCAGCAGCTTACCCGGGACATATGGCTACACCTTC. It is translated as CASSLPGTYGYTF.

This chain joins TRBV29-1 and TRBJ2-1, with D possibly being TRBD1 (5 bases). Trimming stripped 4 bases from V and 6 bases from J, with 13 bases between. The germline gives CDR1 SQVTM, CDR2 ANQGSEA. CDR3 size: 13 residues. CDR3 amino acids: CSVAGGHSNEQFF. In DNA form, the CDR3 reads TGCAGCGTTGCGGGCGGACATTCCAATGAGCAGTTCTTC.

The gene calls are TRBV29-1 and TRBJ2-7, with a tentative D call TRBD2 (6 bases). Trimming took off 0 bases at V and 6 bases at J, with 18 bases between the two ends. The CDR3 covers 15 residues. Germline lookup yields CDR1 SQVTM and CDR2 ANQGSEA. The CDR3 protein is CSVEDSSWGGGEQYF. CDR3 DNA: TGCAGCGTTGAAGATAGCTCGTGGGGAGGAGGCGAGCAGTACTTC.

V is TRBV5-5 and J is TRBJ2-7; 11 bases are shared with TRBD2. V was pared by 5 bases and J by 3 bases, with 10 bases of the junction left unmatched. Germline V gene lookup returns CDR1 SGHKS and CDR2 YYEKEE (reference sequence). This CDR3 is built from 16 residues. The CDR3 region is CASSFFLAGGRYEQYF. For the CDR3, the DNA is TGTGCCAGCAGTTTCTTTCTAGCGGGAGGCCGCTACGAGCAGTACTTC. Filled out from reference TRBV5-5 and TRBJ2-7, the complete variable domain reads DAGVTQSPTHLIKTRGQQVTLRCSPISGHKSVSWYQQVLGQGPQFIFQYYEKEERGRGNFPDRFSARQFPNYSSELNVNALLLGDSALYLCASSFFLAGGRYEQYFGPGTRLTVT.

The chain employs TRBV19 and TRBJ2-5, with 11 bases lining up with TRBD2. The length of the CDR3 is 14 residues. The V segment lost 6 bases and the J segment 5 bases; nucleotides outside the gene matches: 5. CDR1 is LNHDA and CDR2 is SQIVND in the germline V gene (reference sequence). The CDR3 sequence: CASRATSGTETQYF. CDR3 coding DNA: TGTGCCAGTAGGGCGACTAGCGGGACTGAGACCCAGTACTTC.

The chain links TRBV4-2 to TRBJ1-2; D unclear. V shed 2 bases and J shed 0 bases, with 10 bases lying between them. CDR1 and CDR2 from the germline V gene are LGHNA and YNFKEQ. This CDR3 is built from 15 residues. The CDR3 reads CASSQTDLTNYGYTF. The CDR3 DNA reads as TGTGCCAGCAGCCAAACAGACCTTACTAACTATGGCTACACCTTC.

This clone was detected only a few times. One end of the junction varies from germline; a read error may be responsible. The chain joins TRBV7-7 to TRBJ2-5; possible D gene TRBD2, 5 bases. This CDR3 is 15 amino acids long. Germline CDR1 SSHAT, CDR2 FNYEAQ (reference sequence). CDR3: CASSLYAGGQETQYF. The CDR3 DNA reads as TGTGCTAGCAGCTTATACGCAGGAGGACAAGAGACCCAGTACTTC.

This sequence joins TRBV7-5 and TRBJ2-7; the DNA was not compared with TRBD2, the D call given in the table. TRBV7-5 is a documented pseudogene. The CDR3 spans 14 residues. The CDR3 sequence is CARSLAGRGSEQYF. The CDR3 DNA sequence: TGTGCCAGAAGCTTAGCAGGTCGGGGATCCGAGCAGTACTTC.

The chain links TRBV29-1 to TRBJ2-7, with a weak D call TRBD2 (7 bases). CDR3 length: 14 residues. V was cut by 3 bases and J by 0 bases, with 12 bases left in between. The germline CDR1 and CDR2 sequences are SQVTM and ANQGSEA. CDR3 loop: CSVEGGGNSYEQYF. CDR3 coding DNA: TGCAGCGTTGAGGGAGGGGGAAACTCCTACGAGCAGTACTTC.

The chain couples TRBV6-1 to TRBJ2-4, with D tentatively TRBD2 (5 bases). The CDR3 consists of 14 residues. The V end lost 2 bases, the J end lost 9 bases, and 14 bases lay between the germline ends. Germline-derived CDR1 and CDR2 are MNHNS and SASEGT. CDR3 coding DNA: TGTGCCAGCAGTGAATTGCCCCGCGAGGGCATTCAGTACTTC. Translating gives CASSELPREGIQYF.

The chain recombines TRBV2 with TRBJ1-3, with 8 bases lining up with TRBD1. The V segment lost 6 bases and the J segment 0 bases; nucleotides outside the gene matches: 4. Germline CDR1 reads SNHLY; CDR2 reads FYNNEI. The length of the CDR3 is 15 residues. CDR3 nucleotide sequence: TGTGCCAGCAGCGGACAGGGCGCCTCTGGAAACACCATATATTTT. Amino acids: CASSGQGASGNTIYF.

This chain uses TRBV30 with TRBJ1-5, with a weak D call TRBD1 (6 bases). The V gene lost 2 bases and the J gene lost 3 bases, with 8 bases spanning the gap. In germline, CDR1 is GTSNPN, CDR2 SVGIG (reference sequence). The CDR3 has 13 residues. The CDR3 DNA sequence: TGTGCCTGGAGTAACAGGGACAATCAGCCCCAGCATTTT. This encodes CAWSNRDNQPQHF.